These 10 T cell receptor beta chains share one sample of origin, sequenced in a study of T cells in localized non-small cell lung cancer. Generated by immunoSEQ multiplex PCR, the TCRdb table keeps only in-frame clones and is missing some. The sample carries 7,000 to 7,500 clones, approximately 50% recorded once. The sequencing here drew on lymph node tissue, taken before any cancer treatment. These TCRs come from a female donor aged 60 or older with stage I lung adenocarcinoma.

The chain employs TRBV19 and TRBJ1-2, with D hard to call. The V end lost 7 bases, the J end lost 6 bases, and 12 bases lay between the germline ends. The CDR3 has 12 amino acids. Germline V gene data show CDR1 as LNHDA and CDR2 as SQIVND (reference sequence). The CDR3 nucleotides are TGTGCCAGTAACGCACGATGGAATGGCTACACCTTC. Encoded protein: CASNARWNGYTF.

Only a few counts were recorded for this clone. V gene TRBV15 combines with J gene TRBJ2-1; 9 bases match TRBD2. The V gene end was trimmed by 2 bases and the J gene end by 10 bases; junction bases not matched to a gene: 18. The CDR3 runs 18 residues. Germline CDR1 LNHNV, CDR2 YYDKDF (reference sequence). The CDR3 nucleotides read TGTGCCACCAGCAGAATTCAAGGCAGCTGGCTAGCGGGAAAGGAGCAGTTCTTC. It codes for CATSRIQGSWLAGKEQFF.

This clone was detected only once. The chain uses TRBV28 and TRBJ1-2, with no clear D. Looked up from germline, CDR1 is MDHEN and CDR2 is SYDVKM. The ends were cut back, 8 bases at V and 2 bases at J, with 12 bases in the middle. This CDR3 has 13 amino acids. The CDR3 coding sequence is TGTGCCAGCGCCCTGAGTGGGAACTATGGCTACACCTTC. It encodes CASALSGNYGYTF.

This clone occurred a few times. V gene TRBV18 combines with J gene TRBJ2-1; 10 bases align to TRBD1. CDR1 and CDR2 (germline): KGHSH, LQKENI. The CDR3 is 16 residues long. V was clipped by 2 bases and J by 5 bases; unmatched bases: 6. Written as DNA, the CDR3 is TGTGCCAGCTCACCAAGGGGACAGGGGAATCACAATGAGCAGTTCTTC. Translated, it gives CASSPRGQGNHNEQFF.

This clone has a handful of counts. The CDR3 spells CASSSHRGVNEQFF. The CDR3, as DNA: TGTGCCAGCAGCTCACATCGGGGAGTAAATGAGCAGTTCTTC. This chain connects TRBV7-7 to TRBJ2-1, with D perhaps TRBD2 (5 bases). The CDR3 spans 14 residues. V lost 4 bases and J lost 7, with 14 bases in between. Germline V CDR1 and CDR2: SSHAT, FNYEAQ (reference sequence).

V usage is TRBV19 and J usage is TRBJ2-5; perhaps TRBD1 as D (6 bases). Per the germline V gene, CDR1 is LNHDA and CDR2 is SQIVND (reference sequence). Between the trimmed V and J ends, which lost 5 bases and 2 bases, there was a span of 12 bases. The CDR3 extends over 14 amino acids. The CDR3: CASSSQGRQETQYF. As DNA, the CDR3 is TGTGCCAGTAGTTCCCAGGGGCGGCAAGAGACCCAGTACTTC.

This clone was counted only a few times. The CDR3 protein is CASSLGAGTQPQHF. CDR3 DNA: TGTGCCAGCAGCTTAGGAGCAGGGACTCAGCCCCAGCATTTT. V is TRBV11-3 and J is TRBJ1-5, with D perhaps matching TRBD1 (5 bases). CDR1 and CDR2 (germline): SGHNT, YENEEA. V was clipped by 1 base and J by 6 bases, with 10 bases between them. The CDR3 has 14 amino acids.

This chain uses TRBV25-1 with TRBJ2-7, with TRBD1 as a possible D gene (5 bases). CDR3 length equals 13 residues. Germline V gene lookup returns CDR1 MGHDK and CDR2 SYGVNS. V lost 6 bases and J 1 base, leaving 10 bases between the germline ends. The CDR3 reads CASRSTVSYEQYF. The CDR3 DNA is TGTGCCAGCAGATCGACAGTTTCCTACGAGCAGTACTTC.

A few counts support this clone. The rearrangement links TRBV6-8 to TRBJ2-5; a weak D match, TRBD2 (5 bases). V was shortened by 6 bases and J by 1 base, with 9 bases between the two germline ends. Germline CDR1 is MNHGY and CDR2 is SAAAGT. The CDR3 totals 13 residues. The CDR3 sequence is CASRAGLQETQYF. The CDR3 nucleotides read TGTGCCAGCAGGGCAGGACTCCAAGAGACCCAGTACTTC.

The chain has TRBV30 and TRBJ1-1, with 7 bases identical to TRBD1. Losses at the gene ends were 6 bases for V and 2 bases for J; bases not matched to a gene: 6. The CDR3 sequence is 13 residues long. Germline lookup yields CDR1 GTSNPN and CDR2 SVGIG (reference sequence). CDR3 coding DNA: TGTGCCTGTCCGGGGACAGTAAACACTGAAGCTTTCTTT. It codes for CACPGTVNTEAFF. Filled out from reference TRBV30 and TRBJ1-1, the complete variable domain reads SQTIHQWPATLVQPVGSPLSLECTVEGTSNPNLYWYRQAAGRGLQLLFYSVGIGQISSEVPQNLSASRPQDRQFILSSKKLLLSDSGFYLCACPGTVNTEAFFGQGTRLTVV.